Listed here is a single TCR beta chain. This sample was included in a study of sequential checkpoint blockade in melanoma. Specified treatment: randomized to nivolumab then ipilimumab (arm A) or the reverse (arm B). The repertoire was sequenced with immunoSEQ multiplex PCR; TCRdb's copy has only in-frame clones and lacks some. The sample shows about 12,000 clones, 70% to 85% of them seen only once. This clonotype was sampled from a human donor with melanoma. Here the sequenced sample was CD8+ T cells sorted from blood (inferred from file names), taken from a patient given nivolumab and ipilimumab in sequence.

The CDR3 DNA reads TGTGCCAGTAGTATGGACCGGGGACAGGGGAATCAGCCCCAGCATTTT. Translated: CASSMDRGQGNQPQHF. The rearrangement uses TRBV19 and TRBJ1-5; TRBD1 aligns across 10 bases. Germline V gene sequence: CDR1 LNHDA, CDR2 SQIVND (reference sequence). The CDR3 is 16 residues long. Trimming cost V 3 bases and J 4 bases; bases outside gene matches: 6.